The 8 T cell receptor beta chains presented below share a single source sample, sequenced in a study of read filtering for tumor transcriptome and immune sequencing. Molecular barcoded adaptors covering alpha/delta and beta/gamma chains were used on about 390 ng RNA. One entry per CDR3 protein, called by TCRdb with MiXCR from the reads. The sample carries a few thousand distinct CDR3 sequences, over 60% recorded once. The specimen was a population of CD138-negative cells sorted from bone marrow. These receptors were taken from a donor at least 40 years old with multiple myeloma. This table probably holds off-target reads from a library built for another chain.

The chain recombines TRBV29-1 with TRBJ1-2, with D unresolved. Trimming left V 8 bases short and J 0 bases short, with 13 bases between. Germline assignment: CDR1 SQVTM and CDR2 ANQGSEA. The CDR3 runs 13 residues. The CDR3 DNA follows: TGCAGCTCCCTTAGGTCTCCTAACTATGGCTACACCTTC. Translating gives CSSLRSPNYGYTF.

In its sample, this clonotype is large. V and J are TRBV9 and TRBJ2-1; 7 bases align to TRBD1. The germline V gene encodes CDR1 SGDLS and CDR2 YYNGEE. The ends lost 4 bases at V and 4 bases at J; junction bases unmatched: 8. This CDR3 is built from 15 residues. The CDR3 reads CASSPRTGPYNEQFF. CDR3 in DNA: TGTGCCAGCAGCCCCCGGACAGGTCCTTACAATGAGCAGTTCTTC.

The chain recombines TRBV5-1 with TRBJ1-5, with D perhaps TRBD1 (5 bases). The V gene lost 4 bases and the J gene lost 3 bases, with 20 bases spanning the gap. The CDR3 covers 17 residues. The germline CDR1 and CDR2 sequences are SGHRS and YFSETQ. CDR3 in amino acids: CASSPGEGSLLNQPQHF. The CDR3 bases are TGCGCCAGCAGCCCCGGGGAGGGGAGTCTTCTCAATCAGCCCCAGCATTTT.

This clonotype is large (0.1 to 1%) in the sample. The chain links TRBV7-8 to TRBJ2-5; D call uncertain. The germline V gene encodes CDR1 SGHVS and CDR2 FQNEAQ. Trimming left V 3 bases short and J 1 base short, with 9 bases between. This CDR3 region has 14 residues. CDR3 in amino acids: CASSLGIAQETQYF. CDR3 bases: TGTGCCAGCAGCTTGGGCATAGCCCAAGAGACCCAGTACTTC.

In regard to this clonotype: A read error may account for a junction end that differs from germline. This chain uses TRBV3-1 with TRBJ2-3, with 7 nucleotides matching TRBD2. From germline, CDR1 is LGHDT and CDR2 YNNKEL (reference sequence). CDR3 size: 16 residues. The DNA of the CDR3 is TGTGCCAGCAGCCAAGACCCTAGCGGTCGCACAGATACGAAGTATTTT. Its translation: CASSQDPSGRTDTKYF.

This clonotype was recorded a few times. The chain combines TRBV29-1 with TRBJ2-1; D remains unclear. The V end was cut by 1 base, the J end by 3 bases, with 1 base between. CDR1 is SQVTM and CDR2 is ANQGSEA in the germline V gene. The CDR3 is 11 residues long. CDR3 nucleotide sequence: TGCAGCGTTGAAGGCTACAATGAGCAGTTCTTC. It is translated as CSVEGYNEQFF.

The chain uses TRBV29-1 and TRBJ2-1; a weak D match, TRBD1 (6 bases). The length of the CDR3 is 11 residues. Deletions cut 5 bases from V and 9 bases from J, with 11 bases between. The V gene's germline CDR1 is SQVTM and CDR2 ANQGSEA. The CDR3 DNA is TGCAGCGTTTCAGGGGATGGTGAGCAGTTCTTC. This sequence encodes CSVSGDGEQFF.

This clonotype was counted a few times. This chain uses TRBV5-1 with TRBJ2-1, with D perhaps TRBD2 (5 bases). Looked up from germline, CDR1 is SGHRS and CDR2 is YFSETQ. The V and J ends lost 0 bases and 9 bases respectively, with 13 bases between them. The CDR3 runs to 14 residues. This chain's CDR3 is CASSLGGARGEQFF. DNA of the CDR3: TGCGCCAGCAGCTTGGGGGGAGCCCGGGGTGAGCAGTTCTTC. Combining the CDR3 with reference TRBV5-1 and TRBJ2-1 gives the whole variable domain KAGVTQTPRYLIKTRGQQVTLSCSPISGHRSVSWYQQTPGQGLQFLFEYFSETQRNKGNFPGRFSGRQFSNSRSEMNVSTLELGDSALYLCASSLGGARGEQFFGPGTRLTVL.